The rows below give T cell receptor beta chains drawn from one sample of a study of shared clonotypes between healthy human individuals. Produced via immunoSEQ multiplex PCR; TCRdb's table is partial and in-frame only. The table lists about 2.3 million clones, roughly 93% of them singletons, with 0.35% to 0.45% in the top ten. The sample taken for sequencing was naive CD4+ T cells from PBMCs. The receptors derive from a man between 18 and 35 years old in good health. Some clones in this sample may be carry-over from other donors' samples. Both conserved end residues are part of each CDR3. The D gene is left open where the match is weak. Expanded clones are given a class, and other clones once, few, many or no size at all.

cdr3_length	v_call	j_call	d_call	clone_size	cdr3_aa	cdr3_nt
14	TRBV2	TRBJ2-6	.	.	CASSGTSGANVLTF	TGTGCCAGCAGTGGGACCTCTGGGGCCAACGTCCTGACTTTC
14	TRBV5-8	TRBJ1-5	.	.	CASSLFRLSQPQHF	TGTGCCAGCAGCTTGTTCAGGCTTAGTCAGCCCCAGCATTTT
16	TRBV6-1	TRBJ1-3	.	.	CASSEAGRSSGNTIYF	TGTGCCAGCAGTGAAGCAGGGCGTAGCTCTGGAAACACCATATATTTT
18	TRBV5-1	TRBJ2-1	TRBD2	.	CASSYGTSGRASYNEQFF	TGCGCCAGCAGCTACGGGACTAGCGGGAGGGCCTCCTACAATGAGCAGTTCTTC
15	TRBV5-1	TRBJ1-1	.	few	CASSLSHDPGTEAFF	TGCGCCAGCAGCCTGTCCCACGACCCAGGCACTGAAGCTTTCTTT
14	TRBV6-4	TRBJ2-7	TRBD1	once	CASRDEDRSYEQYF	TGTGCCAGCAGAGACGAGGACAGGTCTTACGAGCAGTACTTC
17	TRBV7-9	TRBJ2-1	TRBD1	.	CASSGGRRDRGRNEQFF	TGTGCCAGCAGCGGGGGGCGTCGGGACAGGGGTCGCAATGAGCAGTTCTTC
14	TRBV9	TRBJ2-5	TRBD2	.	CASSVGTSAETQYF	TGTGCCAGCAGCGTAGGGACTAGCGCCGAGACCCAGTACTTC
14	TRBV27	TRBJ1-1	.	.	CASSLAGGNTEAFF	TGTGCCAGCAGTTTAGCCGGAGGGAACACTGAAGCTTTCTTT
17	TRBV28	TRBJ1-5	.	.	CASSLVPGGLGVQPQHF	TGTGCCAGCAGTTTGGTACCTGGGGGCCTTGGTGTTCAGCCCCAGCATTTT
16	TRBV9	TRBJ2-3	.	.	CASSPRAWQGTDTQYF	TGTGCCAGCAGCCCCCGCGCCTGGCAAGGGACAGATACGCAGTATTTT
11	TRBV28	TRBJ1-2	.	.	CASSSDYGYTF	TGTGCCAGCAGTTCGGACTATGGCTACACCTTC
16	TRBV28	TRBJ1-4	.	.	CASSFKLSATNEKLFF	TGTGCCAGCAGTTTCAAGTTAAGCGCAACTAATGAAAAACTGTTTTTT
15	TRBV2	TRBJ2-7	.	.	CASRERRLASQEQYF	TGTGCCAGCAGGGAGCGACGTTTGGCGAGCCAAGAGCAGTACTTC
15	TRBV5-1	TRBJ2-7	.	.	CASSLEPISTYEQYF	TGCGCCAGCAGCTTGGAGCCGATATCTACATACGAGCAGTACTTC
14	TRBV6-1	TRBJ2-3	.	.	CASAVGGLTDTQYF	TGTGCCAGCGCTGTTGGGGGCCTCACAGATACGCAGTATTTT
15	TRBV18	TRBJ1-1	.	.	CASSPARAGNTEAFF	TGTGCCAGCTCGCCCGCGCGAGCGGGGAACACTGAAGCTTTCTTT
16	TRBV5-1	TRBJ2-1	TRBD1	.	CASSPGGTGYDNEQFF	TGCGCCAGCAGCCCGGGCGGGACAGGGTACGACAATGAGCAGTTCTTC
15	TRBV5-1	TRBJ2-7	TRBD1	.	CASSSRGTGVYEQYF	TGCGCCAGCAGCTCGAGAGGGACAGGGGTTTACGAGCAGTACTTC
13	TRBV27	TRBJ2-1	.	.	CASSPVGGYEQFF	TGTGCCAGCAGCCCTGTGGGGGGATATGAGCAGTTCTTC
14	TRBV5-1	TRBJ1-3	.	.	CASSLPGPGNTIYF	TGCGCCAGCAGCCTCCCTGGCCCTGGAAACACCATATATTTT
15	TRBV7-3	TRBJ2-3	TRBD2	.	CASSGLAGGPDTQYF	TGTGCCAGCAGCGGACTAGCGGGGGGGCCAGATACGCAGTATTTT
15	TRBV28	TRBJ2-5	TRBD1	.	CASSFSGGRRETQYF	TGTGCCAGCAGTTTTTCAGGGGGCCGTCGAGAGACCCAGTACTTC
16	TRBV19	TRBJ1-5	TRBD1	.	CASSISTGASNQPQHF	TGTGCCAGTAGTATAAGTACAGGGGCTAGCAATCAGCCCCAGCATTTT